This TCR beta chain was sequenced in a study of immune cell composition in non-small cell lung cancer. Measured with immunoSEQ multiplex PCR; TCRdb has only the in-frame clones, and not every one. The table has around 4,100 clones, 60% to 75% seen once. This receptor was taken from a human donor with non-small cell lung cancer. Source material: lung tumor tissue.

In DNA, the CDR3 is TGTGCCAGCAGTCTTACAGGGCGTAGTCAGCCCCAGCATTTT. Translated, it gives CASSLTGRSQPQHF. This rearrangement joins TRBV6-5 to TRBJ1-5, with D possibly TRBD1 on 6 matching bases. The V end lost 5 bases, the J end lost 6 bases, and 14 bases lay between the germline ends. The CDR3 extends over 14 amino acids. Germline V gene sequence: CDR1 MNHEY, CDR2 SVGAGI.